The 11 T cell receptor beta chains in this list originate from one sample, sequenced in a study of T-cell reconstitution after alpha-beta-depleted transplantation in children. The TCRbeta library incorporated unique molecular identifiers. Via MiXCR, TCRdb re-called the PCR reads, giving one row per CDR3 protein. The sample carries hundreds of thousands of distinct CDR3 sequences, around 9.9% recorded once. This sample comprised PBMCs, obtained before TCRalphabeta/CD19-depleted stem cell transplant. These receptor sequences come from a child younger than two with acute myeloid leukemia, due to receive a stem cell transplant.

This clonotype was seen many times. The J gene is TRBJ2-1, the V gene TRBV7-2, with D tentatively TRBD1 or TRBD2 (5 bases each). The CDR3 loop spans 15 amino acids. Per the germline V gene, CDR1 is SGHTA and CDR2 is FQGNSA. V lost 0 bases, J lost 7 bases, and 13 bases lay in between. CDR3 coding DNA: TGTGCCAGCAGCTTAGCGGGACCCTTTGCGAATGAGCAGTTCTTC. This translates into CASSLAGPFANEQFF.

This clonotype was observed a handful of times. This chain connects TRBV28 to TRBJ2-1, with D possibly TRBD2 on 6 matching bases. This CDR3 is 15 amino acids long. V gave up 7 bases and J gave up 0 bases, with 13 bases separating them. Looked up from germline, CDR1 is MDHEN and CDR2 is SYDVKM. This CDR3 reads CASIEPGGSYNEQFF. CDR3 DNA: TGTGCCAGCATCGAGCCCGGGGGCTCCTACAATGAGCAGTTCTTC. Looking up the rest from reference TRBV28 and TRBJ2-1 gives the full variable domain: DVKVTQSSRYLVKRTGEKVFLECVQDMDHENMFWYRQDPGLGLRLIYFSYDVKMKEKGDIPEGYSVSREKKERFSLILESASTNQTSMYLCASIEPGGSYNEQFFGPGTRLTVL.

This clonotype appeared many times. V and J are TRBV27 and TRBJ2-3, with D tentatively TRBD1 (5 bases). V gave up 5 bases and J gave up 3 bases, with 15 bases separating them. This CDR3 contains 15 residues. CDR1 is MNHEY and CDR2 is SMNVEV in the germline V gene (reference sequence). This CDR3 is CASSLTVGPTDTQYF. The CDR3, as DNA: TGTGCCAGCAGTCTAACGGTGGGGCCGACAGATACGCAGTATTTT.

This clonotype was seen repeatedly, ten times or more. The V gene is TRBV6-2 or TRBV6-3, the J gene TRBJ2-1; D gene unclear. Trimming left V 4 bases short and J 10 bases short, with 14 bases between. The length of the CDR3 is 13 residues. The germline V gene encodes CDR1 MNHEY and CDR2 SVGEGT. The chain's CDR3 is CASSWGRQWEQFF. The DNA for the CDR3 is TGTGCCAGCAGTTGGGGTAGGCAGTGGGAGCAGTTCTTC.

The CDR3 coding sequence is TGTGCCAGCTCACCTTCACAAATTAAATCCGGACAGGGCACTGAAGCTTTCTTT. Translating it yields CASSPSQIKSGQGTEAFF. This rearrangement joins TRBV18 to TRBJ1-1, with TRBD1 matching 8 bases. The V and J ends lost 3 bases and 4 bases, in that order; junction bases with no gene match: 16. CDR1 is KGHSH and CDR2 is LQKENI in the germline V gene. This CDR3 is built from 18 residues.

This clonotype appeared many times. This rearrangement joins TRBV9 to TRBJ2-6; the match to TRBD1 covers 7 bases. CDR1 and CDR2 (germline): SGDLS, YYNGEE. After removal of 8 bases from V and 0 bases from J, the junction contained 5 bases not matched to a gene. This CDR3 contains 15 residues. The CDR3 loop is CASGTAFSGANVLTF. As DNA, the CDR3 is TGTGCCAGTGGGACAGCCTTCTCTGGGGCCAACGTCCTGACTTTC.

This clonotype was counted ten times or more. The CDR3 nucleotides read TGTGCCAGCTGCCCGGGCTCAGGGGATTCACCCCTCCACTTT. Protein: CASCPGSGDSPLHF. The chain combines TRBV7-2 with TRBJ1-6; tentatively, D is TRBD1 (6 bases). The CDR3 length is 14 residues. Trimming shortened V by 8 bases and J by 8 bases, and 16 bases separated the two germline ends. Germline CDR1 SGHTA, CDR2 FQGNSA.

This clonotype was counted ten times or more. The chain combines TRBV24-1 with TRBJ2-2, with no clear D. In germline, CDR1 is KGHDR, CDR2 SFDVKD. This CDR3 is built from 13 residues. V was shortened by 8 bases and J by 1 base, with 7 bases between the two germline ends. In nucleotides, the CDR3 is TGTGCCACCACTCCAGGGAACACCGGGGAGCTGTTTTTT. Translation gives CATTPGNTGELFF.

There are many counts of this clonotype. The chain has TRBV3-1 and TRBJ1-2; 7 bases map to TRBD1. There are 13 residues in the CDR3. Per the germline V gene, CDR1 is LGHDT and CDR2 is YNNKEL (reference sequence). The trim removed 8 bases at V and 2 bases at J, leaving 5 bases unmatched. The CDR3 DNA reads as TGTGCCAGCGGGCTACAGGGGAACTATGGCTACACCTTC. Protein: CASGLQGNYGYTF. Complete variable domain (other parts from reference TRBV3-1 and TRBJ1-2): DTAVSQTPKYLVTQMGNDKSIKCEQNLGHDTMYWYKQDSKKFLKIMFSYNNKELIINETVPNRFSPKSPDKAHLNLHINSLELGDSAVYFCASGLQGNYGYTFGSGTRLTVV.

This clonotype was picked up many times. The chain has TRBV20-1 and TRBJ1-5, with D possibly matching TRBD1 (6 bases). Germline CDR1 is DFQATT and CDR2 is SNEGSKA (reference sequence). The CDR3 sequence is 16 residues long. V gave up 6 bases and J gave up 5 bases, with 23 bases separating them. CDR3 in DNA: TGCAGTGCCCAACGGGCGGGGGCTTTTTTGGATCAGCCCCAGCATTTT. Translating it yields CSAQRAGAFLDQPQHF.

This clonotype showed up many times. The chain employs TRBV5-1 and TRBJ2-5, with 10 bases identical to TRBD2. Germline CDR1 is SGHRS and CDR2 is YFSETQ. CDR3 length equals 17 residues. Trimming at V came to 1 base and at J to 2 bases, leaving 8 bases not matched to a gene. CDR3 bases: TGCGCCAGCAGCTTGAAATCAGTAGCGGGGGGACAAGAGACCCAGTACTTC. Its translation is CASSLKSVAGGQETQYF.